Shown below are 27 T cell receptor beta chains from a single sample sequenced in a study of CD8+CD57+ T cells in acquired aplastic anemia. By flow cytometry, patients selected for sequencing had shown an expansion of CD8+CD57+ cells. TCR beta VDJ and CDR3 profiling used genomic DNA as template. In TCRdb, the reads were re-called with MiXCR into one record per CDR3 protein. The sample yields 100,000 to 150,000 distinct CDR3 sequences, about 40% seen once. Sequencing input: sorted CD4+, CD8+, or CD8+CD57+ T cells (not recorded which) from PBMCs. These receptor sequences come from a human donor with aplastic anemia.

This clonotype was observed many times. This rearrangement joins TRBV7-8 to TRBJ1-2; 8 bases align to TRBD1. J gave up 5 bases and V 8 bases, and 10 bases lay outside the gene matches. The CDR3 is made up of 14 amino acids. Germline CDR1 reads SGHVS; CDR2 reads FQNEAQ. For the CDR3, the DNA is TGTGCCAGCTCTCCGGGACAGGCGTTTTATGGCTACACCTTC. This translates into CASSPGQAFYGYTF.

On this clonotype: The missing conserved phenylalanine or tryptophan at the end of this CDR3 makes a read error likely. The CDR3 nucleotides are TGTGCCAGCAGCTTGAAATCACAGGCCGTAGGGTCACCCCTCCACCTT. Its protein product is CASSLKSQAVGSPLHL. This chain links TRBV7-7 with TRBJ1-6; a weak D match, TRBD1 (5 bases). The germline gives CDR1 SSHAT, CDR2 FNYEAQ (reference sequence). The CDR3 is made up of 16 amino acids. V lost 3 bases and J lost 10, with 19 bases in between.

This chain links TRBV18 with TRBJ2-5; perhaps TRBD1 as D (6 bases). The CDR3 has 16 amino acids. Germline V CDR1 and CDR2: KGHSH, LQKENI. Trimming took off 4 bases at V and 5 bases at J, with 20 bases between the two ends. The CDR3 nucleotides read TGTGCCAGCTCACTTCAGCAGGGCAGGGGAAGCGAGACCCAGTACTTC. Translation: CASSLQQGRGSETQYF.

The CDR3 loop is CASSENPTNTDTQYF. The CDR3 DNA sequence: TGCGCCAGCAGTGAGAACCCGACGAACACAGATACGCAGTATTTT. The J gene is TRBJ2-3, the V gene TRBV10-2; D gene ambiguous. CDR3 length: 15 amino acids. The V and J ends lost 2 bases and 2 bases respectively, with 11 bases between them. CDR1 is WSHSY and CDR2 is SAAADI in the germline V gene.

V is TRBV6-1 and J is TRBJ2-7; D remains unclear. The germline V gene has CDR1 MNHNS and CDR2 SASEGT. The CDR3 has 12 amino acids. The germline V and J ends were trimmed by 5 bases and 3 bases, with 8 bases remaining between them. Here the CDR3 DNA reads TGTGCCAGCAGTCTCGATAGCTACGAGCAGTACGTC. It specifies CASSLDSYEQYV.

There are many counts of this clonotype. The chain recombines TRBV20-1 with TRBJ2-5; 7 nucleotides align to TRBD2. This CDR3 contains 16 residues. V was pared by 3 bases and J by 5 bases, with 15 bases of the junction left unmatched. The germline gives CDR1 DFQATT, CDR2 SNEGSKA (reference sequence). This CDR3 reads CSASPYLSGPGETQYF. CDR3 DNA sequence: TGCAGTGCTAGTCCTTACCTTAGCGGGCCAGGGGAGACCCAGTACTTC.

The chain employs TRBV29-1 and TRBJ2-7, with D possibly being TRBD1 (6 bases). Per germline, CDR1 SQVTM and CDR2 ANQGSEA. This CDR3 has 13 amino acids. Trimming left V 1 base short and J 3 bases short, with 10 bases between. CDR3 nucleotide sequence: TGCAGCGTTGAAGGGGACAAGGACTACGAGCAGTACTTC. Translating gives CSVEGDKDYEQYF.

At least ten counts were recorded for this clonotype. This chain links TRBV6-5 with TRBJ1-2; TRBD1 aligns across 7 bases. There are 14 residues in the CDR3. J was trimmed by 8 bases and V by 6 bases; bases with no gene match: 12. Per the germline V gene, CDR1 is MNHEY and CDR2 is SVGAGI. The CDR3 DNA is TGTGCCAGCAGGTTCGACAGGGCCTCGGAAGGCTACACCTTC. Its translation is CASRFDRASEGYTF.

This clonotype occurred many times. The chain is built from TRBV6-4 and TRBJ1-5, with D perhaps matching TRBD1 (5 bases). Germline V CDR1 and CDR2: MRHNA, SNTAGT. The CDR3 has 15 residues. The V and J ends lost 0 bases and 7 bases respectively, with 13 bases between them. CDR3 in amino acids: CASSDSRGAHQPQHF. The CDR3 DNA reads TGTGCCAGCAGTGACTCAAGGGGCGCGCACCAGCCCCAGCATTTT.

This clonotype came up many times. The V gene is TRBV10-3, the J gene TRBJ2-1; 10 nucleotides align to TRBD2. The CDR3 has 15 residues. Germline trimming cut 6 bases from V and 5 bases from J; bases unmatched to any gene: 7. The V gene's germline CDR1 is ENHRY and CDR2 SYGVKD. The DNA of the CDR3 is TGTGCCATCAGAGAGAGTCTAGCGGGGGACAATGAGCAGTTCTTC. This sequence encodes CAIRESLAGDNEQFF.

This clonotype was seen at least ten times. The genes are TRBV20-1 and TRBJ1-2; D gene uncertain. Germline V gives CDR1 DFQATT, CDR2 SNEGSKA (reference sequence). The CDR3 spans 14 residues. The V gene lost 3 bases and the J gene lost 8 bases, with 19 bases spanning the gap. CDR3 protein: CSASRSLGVLGYTF. DNA for the CDR3: TGCAGTGCTAGTCGATCCCTGGGCGTTTTGGGCTACACCTTC.

Comment on this clonotype: With a much larger clone just one base away, this may be a read error. This chain uses TRBV4-2 with TRBJ2-1; a weak D match, TRBD2 (5 bases). The CDR3 has 15 amino acids. Trimming removed 4 bases from V and 8 bases from J, with 18 bases in between. Germline V gene sequence: CDR1 LGHNA, CDR2 YNFKEQ. As DNA, the CDR3 is TGTGCCAGCAGCCCCGAAGCGGTGCCGTACGATGAGCAGTTCTTC. As protein: CASSPEAVPYDEQFF.

J is TRBJ2-6 and V is TRBV25-1, with a tentative D call TRBD2 (5 bases). Trimming pared 7 bases from V and 2 bases from J, leaving 9 bases between. The CDR3 loop spans 14 amino acids. Germline CDR1 MGHDK, CDR2 SYGVNS. The CDR3 spells CASTGYAGANVLTF. The DNA of the CDR3 is TGTGCCAGCACGGGGTATGCTGGGGCCAACGTCCTGACTTTC.

This clonotype showed up many times. The chain recombines TRBV14 with TRBJ1-4; D unclear. The CDR3 length is 16 residues. V was shortened by 0 bases and J by 8 bases, with 16 bases between the two germline ends. Germline-derived CDR1 and CDR2 are SGHDN and FVKESK. This CDR3 is CASSQDRYGLREKLFF. CDR3 sequence (DNA): TGTGCCAGCAGCCAAGATCGGTACGGGTTACGAGAAAAACTGTTTTTT.

The chain links TRBV20-1 to TRBJ1-2; perhaps TRBD1 as D (6 bases). The CDR3 runs to 13 residues. CDR1 DFQATT and CDR2 SNEGSKA come from the germline V gene (reference sequence). Trimming took 5 bases from V and 2 from J, leaving 12 bases between them. CDR3 sequence: CSAVRDTNYGYTF. CDR3 DNA sequence: TGCAGTGCTGTCCGGGACACAAACTATGGCTACACCTTC.

This clonotype has at least ten counts. The gene calls are TRBV5-5 and TRBJ2-7, with 8 positions matching TRBD2. Germline CDR1 and CDR2: SGHKS and YYEKEE (reference sequence). CDR3 length: 14 residues. V was pared by 3 bases and J by 5 bases, with 7 bases of the junction left unmatched. This CDR3 reads CASSWLRGGNEQYF. CDR3 nucleotide sequence: TGTGCCAGCAGCTGGCTTCGGGGGGGCAACGAGCAGTACTTC. Together with reference TRBV5-5 and TRBJ2-7, the CDR3 gives the full variable domain: DAGVTQSPTHLIKTRGQQVTLRCSPISGHKSVSWYQQVLGQGPQFIFQYYEKEERGRGNFPDRFSARQFPNYSSELNVNALLLGDSALYLCASSWLRGGNEQYFGPGTRLTVT.

The rearrangement links TRBV24-1 to TRBJ1-3; D is uncertain. With 2 bases removed from V and 7 bases from J, the gap between germline ends came to 5 bases. In germline, CDR1 is KGHDR, CDR2 SFDVKD. This CDR3 comprises 12 residues. The CDR3 is CATSDWTNTIYF. The CDR3, as DNA: TGTGCCACCAGTGATTGGACGAACACCATATATTTT.

This clonotype appeared a few times. The chain carries TRBV2 and TRBJ2-7; D may be TRBD1 (5 bases). The DNA end lines up better with TRBJ2-1; the J call may be wrong. Germline values: CDR1 SNHLY, CDR2 FYNNEI. This CDR3 spans 13 amino acids. Here the CDR3 DNA reads TGTGCCAACAGGACCGACAGCACCTACGAGCAGTTCTTC. As protein: CANRTDSTYEQFF.

This clonotype has just one count. V gene TRBV10-3 combines with J gene TRBJ2-7; TRBD2 matches 14 bases. Germline V lookup: CDR1 ENHRY, CDR2 SYGVKD. The CDR3 covers 14 residues. The CDR3 spells CAIATSGGAYEQYV. The CDR3, as DNA: TGTGCCATAGCGACTAGCGGGGGGGCCTATGAGCAGTACGTC.

A word on this clonotype: A read error may explain this, as a much larger clone is one base away. Since the CDR3 does not end with the conserved phenylalanine or tryptophan, this likely comes from a read error. The rearrangement links TRBV12-3 or TRBV12-4 to TRBJ1-2; D ambiguous. The CDR3 runs 15 residues. Trimming pared 0 bases from V and 3 bases from J, leaving 11 bases between. Here the CDR3 reads CASSLATGMDYGYTS. The CDR3 region has the DNA TGTGCCAGCAGTTTAGCGACGGGAATGGACTATGGCTACACCTCC.

The chain employs TRBV11-1 and TRBJ2-3; TRBD1 might be the D (6 bases). Per the germline V gene, CDR1 is SGHAT and CDR2 is FQDESV (reference sequence). The CDR3 runs 16 residues. The germline V and J ends were trimmed by 1 base and 2 bases, with 13 bases remaining between them. The CDR3 nucleotides are TGTGCCAGCAGCTTAGTGAGGGGGTGGCCCACAGATACGCAGTATTTT. Translated, it gives CASSLVRGWPTDTQYF.

There are many counts of this clonotype. The CDR3 reads CATSRAPDRFSNQPQHF. The DNA for the CDR3 is TGTGCCACCAGCAGGGCCCCGGACAGATTTAGCAATCAGCCCCAGCATTTT. The rearrangement uses TRBV15 and TRBJ1-5; possibly TRBD1 for D (6 bases). This CDR3 is built from 17 residues. V lost 3 bases and J 0 bases, leaving 15 bases between the germline ends. The germline gives CDR1 LNHNV, CDR2 YYDKDF (reference sequence).

Turning to this clonotype: This may be a read error, as it is one base from a much larger clone. The V and J genes are TRBV28 and TRBJ1-2; D gene uncertain. Germline CDR1 MDHEN, CDR2 SYDVKM. V gave up 2 bases and J gave up 10 bases, with 14 bases separating them. The CDR3 runs to 13 residues. The CDR3, as DNA: TGTGCCAGCAGTTTAAGGGCAGTTCGCGACTACACCTTC. This gives the protein CASSLRAVRDYTF.

J is TRBJ2-3 and V is TRBV7-2, with D unclear. V gave up 6 bases and J gave up 0 bases, with 1 base separating them. Germline CDR1 reads SGHTA; CDR2 reads FQGNSA. CDR3 length: 11 amino acids. CDR3 sequence reads: CASRSTDTQYF. CDR3 bases: TGTGCCAGCAGGAGCACAGATACGCAGTATTTT.

This clonotype was counted many times. In DNA form, the CDR3 reads TGTGCCAGCAGCTTAAGTTCTAGCGGGTCTAGCACAGATACGCAGTATTTT. Translation: CASSLSSSGSSTDTQYF. This chain connects TRBV7-2 to TRBJ2-3; 8 bases map to TRBD2. Germline CDR1 reads SGHTA; CDR2 reads FQGNSA. The ends lost 2 bases at V and 0 bases at J; junction bases unmatched: 7. The CDR3 extends over 17 amino acids.

This clonotype was counted ten times or more. The chain has TRBV7-8 and TRBJ2-1; 7 bases are a match to TRBD1. The germline V gene encodes CDR1 SGHVS and CDR2 FQNEAQ. After removal of 1 base from V and 6 bases from J, the junction contained 3 bases not matched to a gene. CDR3 size: 14 residues. CDR3 protein: CASSLGTGANEQFF. DNA for the CDR3: TGTGCCAGCAGCTTAGGAACAGGGGCCAATGAGCAGTTCTTC.

The chain is built from TRBV29-1 and TRBJ2-5; tentative D call: TRBD1 (6 bases). Germline loops: CDR1 SQVTM, CDR2 ANQGSEA. V was shortened by 7 bases and J by 1 base, with 13 bases between the two germline ends. This CDR3 spans 13 amino acids. The CDR3 coding sequence is TGCAGCGGAAGCCAGACAGGCCAAGAGACCCAGTACTTC. Protein: CSGSQTGQETQYF. Combining the CDR3 with reference TRBV29-1 and TRBJ2-5 gives the whole variable domain SAVISQKPSRDICQRGTSLTIQCQVDSQVTMMFWYRQQPGQSLTLIATANQGSEATYESGFVIDKFPISRPNLTFSTLTVSNMSPEDSSIYLCSGSQTGQETQYFGPGTRLLVL.